The rows below give T cell receptor beta chains drawn from one sample of a study of OX40 agonist ivuxolimab in advanced cancers. The method was immunoSEQ multiplex PCR; TCRdb's version includes in-frame clones alone and lacks a portion of them. The table lists some 27,000 clones, approximately 86% of them singletons. The sequencing here drew on CD4+ or CD8+ T cells sorted from blood, taken in a trial of the OX40 agonist ivuxolimab. Receptor source: an adult with an advanced solid tumor such as melanoma, head and neck, liver or kidney cancer. CDR3s include the opening cysteine and the closing phenylalanine or tryptophan. D genes are given only for firm matches.

cdr3_length d_call v_call cdr3_aa
13 . TRBV29-1 CSVELEGSYEQYF
17 TRBD2 TRBV4-1 CASSQGTSGRSGNEQYF
15 . TRBV7-9 CASSLERVSTDTQYF
16 . TRBV7-2 CASSLRWDFYTGELFF
13 . TRBV4-1 CASSQDNESEQFF
15 TRBD1 TRBV15 CATSRRDRGPYEQYF
16 TRBD2 TRBV6-1 CASSEQTSGGADEQYF
15 . TRBV7-2 CASSLGAGIYNEQFF
14 TRBD1 TRBV18 CASSSDREAETQYF
14 TRBD1 TRBV28 CASSLGQGPYEQYF
15 . TRBV7-8 CASSLEYRFTETQYF
14 TRBD1 TRBV6-5 CASSPPTGYHEQYF
13 . TRBV6-6 CASSYSHTDTQYF
15 . TRBV7-9 CASSLERISTDTQYF
14 . TRBV30 CAWSVLETNTEAFF
14 TRBD1 TRBV2 CASFLRGQANGYTF
16 TRBD2 TRBV28 CASRPGTSGLSYEQYF
14 . TRBV13 CASSLEADQETQYF
12 . TRBV6-1 CAAGTGTYEQYF
14 . TRBV4-2 CASSLRRPNTEAFF
17 TRBD2 TRBV11-2 CASSGILAGAERNEQFF
16 TRBD1 TRBV11-2 CASSLDAFRDSYGYTF
15 . TRBV7-8 CASSLRGALNQPQHF
15 . TRBV4-1 CASSADRYGADEQYF
14 TRBD1 TRBV6-6 CASSLTGGSYEQYF
14 TRBD2 TRBV6-5 CASKPGLAGYEQYF
15 . TRBV6-6 CASSYGGAFGSPLHF
11 . TRBV20-1 CSARMGYEQYF
15 TRBD2 TRBV7-8 CASSPPSGSPDTQYF
14 . TRBV5-1 CASSPDLSGKGYTF
15 . TRBV18 CASSPLGASNTEAFF
14 . TRBV12-5 CASGLVRENTEAFF
17 . TRBV4-3 CASSQEVGLAVQETQYF